The present T cell receptor (beta chain) was sequenced within a study of metastatic and nonmetastatic thyroid tumors. The CDR3 covers 13 residues. CDR1 is SGHNT and CDR2 is YENEEA in the germline V gene. The V end was cut by 4 bases, the J end by 2 bases, with 5 bases between. Before thyroid surgery, none of the patients had received any treatment. Original processing methods: The study took CDR3 differences across clinicopathological groups and made a distant-metastasis classifier for papillary thyroid cancer from them. TCRdb re-clonotyped the PCR reads via MiXCR. These V and J calls are TCRdb output, not the study's own analysis. The repertoire holds fewer than 16,000 clones, with about 22% as singletons.

Sequencing input: tumor tissue. The V and J genes are TRBV11-3 and TRBJ2-2; D unclear. This receptor was identified in a female donor with papillary thyroid cancer or a benign thyroid nodule (not recorded which). Some clones in this sample may be carry-over from other donors' samples. The CDR3 DNA is TGTGCCAGCAGCTCCGGAAACACCGGGGAGCTGTTTTTT. Its translation is CASSSGNTGELFF.